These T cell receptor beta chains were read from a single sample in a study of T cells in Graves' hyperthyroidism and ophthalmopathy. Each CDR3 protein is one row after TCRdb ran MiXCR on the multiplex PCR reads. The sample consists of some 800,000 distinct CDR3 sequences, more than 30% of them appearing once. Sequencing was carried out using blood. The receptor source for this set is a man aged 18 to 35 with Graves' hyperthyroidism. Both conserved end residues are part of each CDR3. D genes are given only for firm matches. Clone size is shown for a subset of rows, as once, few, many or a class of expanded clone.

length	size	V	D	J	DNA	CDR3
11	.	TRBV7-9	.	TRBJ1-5	TGTGCCAGCAGCCTTGGACAGCCCCAGGGTTTT	CASSLGQPQGF
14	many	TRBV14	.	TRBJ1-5	TGTGCCAGCAGCCAGACAGTGAGCAATCAGCCCCAGCATTTT	CASSQTVSNQPQHF
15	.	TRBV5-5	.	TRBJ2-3	TGTGCCAGCAGCTTTGCAGGGTGGGGCACAGATACGCAGTATTTT	CASSFAGWGTDTQYF
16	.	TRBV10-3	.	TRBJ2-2	TGTGCCAGCAGTTACTCACGGGAATCGAACACCGGGGAGCTGTTTTTT	CASSYSRESNTGELFF
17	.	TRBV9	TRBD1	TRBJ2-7	TGTGCCAGCAGCCAAGATAGTCGGGACAGGGGGTTATACGAGCAGTACTTC	CASSQDSRDRGLYEQYF
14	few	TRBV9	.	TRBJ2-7	TGTGCCAGCAGCCCCTCGGTGATCTCCTACGAGCAGTACTTC	CASSPSVISYEQYF
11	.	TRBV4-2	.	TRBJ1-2	TGTGCCAGCATGTCAGGGTATGGCTACACCTTC	CASMSGYGYTF
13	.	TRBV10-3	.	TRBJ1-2	TGTGCCATCCAAGGGCAGCGAAACTATGGCTACACCTTC	CAIQGQRNYGYTF
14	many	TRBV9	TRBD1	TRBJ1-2	TGTGCCAGCAGCGGTCGACAGGGGAACTATGGCTACACCTTC	CASSGRQGNYGYTF
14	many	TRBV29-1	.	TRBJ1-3	TGCAGCGTTGACCCCGGGACCTCTGGAAACACCATATATTTT	CSVDPGTSGNTIYF
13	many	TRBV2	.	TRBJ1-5	TGTGCCAGCAGTATCAGGGACGGGCAGCCCCAGCATTTT	CASSIRDGQPQHF
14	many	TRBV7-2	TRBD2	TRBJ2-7	TGTGCCAGCAGCTTTAGCGGGGTGGCCTACGAGCAGTACTTC	CASSFSGVAYEQYF
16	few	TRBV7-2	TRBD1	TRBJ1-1	TGTGCCAGCAGCTCGAGGACAGGGGCGACGAACACTGAAGCTTTCTTT	CASSSRTGATNTEAFF
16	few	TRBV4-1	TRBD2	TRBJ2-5	TGTGCCAGCAGCCCAGAACTAGCGGCATACCAAGAGACCCAGTACTTC	CASSPELAAYQETQYF
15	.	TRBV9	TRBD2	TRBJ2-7	TGTGCCAGCAGTCCGGCGGGAGCTCCTGGGTACGAGCAGTACTTC	CASSPAGAPGYEQYF
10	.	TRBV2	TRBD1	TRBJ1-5	TGTGCCAGCAGTGTGGACAGGGAGCATTTT	CASSVDREHF
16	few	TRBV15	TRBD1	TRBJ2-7	TGTGCCACCAGCAGAGCCGGGACAGCTAATTTCTACGAGCAGTACTTC	CATSRAGTANFYEQYF
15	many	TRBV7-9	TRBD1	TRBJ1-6	TGTGCCAGCACCCCCGACAGGGCCTATAATTCACCCCTCCACTTT	CASTPDRAYNSPLHF
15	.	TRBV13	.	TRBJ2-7	TGTGCCAGCAGCCGCCCCAAGGGATCCTCCTCCGAGCAGTACTTC	CASSRPKGSSSEQYF
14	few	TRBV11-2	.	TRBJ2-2	TGTGCCAGCAGCGGGCCCGGGAGTATGCTCGAGCTGTTTTTT	CASSGPGSMLELFF
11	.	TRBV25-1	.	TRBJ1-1	TGTGCCCCCAGGAGCGGGGCTGAAGCTTTCTTT	CAPRSGAEAFF
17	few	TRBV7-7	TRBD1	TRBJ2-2	TGTGCTAGCAGCTTAACCCCCGGGACAGTTAACGCCGGGGAGCTGTTTTTT	CASSLTPGTVNAGELFF
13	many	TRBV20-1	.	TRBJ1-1	TGCAGTGCTAGCGGTGGGCGGAGGGCTGAAGCTTTCTTT	CSASGGRRAEAFF
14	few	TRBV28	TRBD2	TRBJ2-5	TGTGCCATCCAGACTAGCGGGGTACAAGAGACCCAGTACTTC	CAIQTSGVQETQYF
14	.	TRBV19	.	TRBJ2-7	TGTGCCAGTAGCGCTTCCAGGGGAGTCTACGAGCAGTACTTC	CASSASRGVYEQYF
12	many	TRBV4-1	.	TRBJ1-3	TGTGCCAGCAGCCAGACAGGAAACACCATATATTTT	CASSQTGNTIYF
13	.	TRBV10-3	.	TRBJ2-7	TGTGCCATCAGTGAAGGTCGGGGCTACGAGCAGTACTTC	CAISEGRGYEQYF
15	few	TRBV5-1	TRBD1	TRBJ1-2	TGCGCCAGCAGTTCGACAGGGCGCCGGAACTATGGCTACACCTTC	CASSSTGRRNYGYTF
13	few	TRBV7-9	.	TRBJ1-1	TGTGCCAGCAACCCGAGGATGAACACTGAAGCTTTCTTT	CASNPRMNTEAFF
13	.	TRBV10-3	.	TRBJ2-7	TGTGCCACCACTGAAAGCGGGCCTACCAAGCAGTACTTC	CATTESGPTKQYF
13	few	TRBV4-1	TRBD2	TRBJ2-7	TGCGCCAGCAGCCTCCTAGCGGGAGCCGAGCAGTACTTC	CASSLLAGAEQYF
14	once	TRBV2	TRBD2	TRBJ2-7	TGTGCCAGCAAAAAGCGGGAGAACACCGGGGAGCAGTACTTC	CASKKRENTGEQYF
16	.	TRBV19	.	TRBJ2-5	TGTGCCAGTAGTATGCCAGGCCTAAGTTATAAAGAGACCCAGTACTTC	CASSMPGLSYKETQYF
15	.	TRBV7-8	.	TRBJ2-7	TGTGCCAGTAGTAAGGGGGCGGGGGAGTCCTACGAGCAGTACTTC	CASSKGAGESYEQYF
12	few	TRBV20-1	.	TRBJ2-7	TGCAGTGCCCAGAGGCAGGGGTCCGAGCAGTACTTC	CSAQRQGSEQYF
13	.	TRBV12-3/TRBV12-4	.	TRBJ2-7	TGTGCCAGCAGTTTCAACAGGGCATACGAGCAGTACTTC	CASSFNRAYEQYF
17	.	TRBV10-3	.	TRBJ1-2	TGTGCCATCAGTGAGTCGGCAGACAGGACCATTGGCTATGGCTACACCTTC	CAISESADRTIGYGYTF
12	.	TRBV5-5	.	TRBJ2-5	TGTGCCAGCAGCAGAGCTAGGGAGACCCAGTACTTC	CASSRARETQYF
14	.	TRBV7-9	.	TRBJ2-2	TGTGCCAGCAGCTTAGTAAAGGGCACCGGGGAGCTGTTTTTT	CASSLVKGTGELFF
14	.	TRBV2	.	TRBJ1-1	TGTGCCAGCAGAGCATCGGAGGCGAACACTGAAGCTTTCTTT	CASRASEANTEAFF
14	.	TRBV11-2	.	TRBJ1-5	TGTGCCAGCAGCCCATCGTACAGGAGTCAGCCCCAGCATTTT	CASSPSYRSQPQHF